A single sample is the source of the 23 T cell receptor beta chains below, sequenced in a study of blood T cells in healthy people across ages. Through a sample-barcoded 5' primer and a J-beta primer mix, a second PCR was run for roughly 7 to 11 cycles. Using its own MiXCR run on the 5' RACE reads, TCRdb lists one record per CDR3 protein. The data hold 650,000 to 700,000 distinct CDR3 sequences, with under 65% observed a single time. Sequencing was carried out using blood. These receptors came from a woman of 80 years or more in good health.

The chain carries TRBV12-3 or TRBV12-4 and TRBJ2-1; TRBD2 aligns across 8 bases. The CDR3 totals 17 residues. V gave up 7 bases and J gave up 6 bases; unmatched junction bases: 17. DNA for the CDR3: TGTGCCAGCACATTTAACGGGGGGGACCTTCGTGGCAATGAGCAGTTCTTC. Protein: CASTFNGGDLRGNEQFF.

This clonotype was observed a few times. This chain links TRBV5-1 with TRBJ2-3; tentatively, D is TRBD2 (5 bases). Germline-derived CDR1 and CDR2 are SGHRS and YFSETQ. This CDR3 comprises 15 residues. With 0 bases removed from V and 0 bases from J, the gap between germline ends came to 8 bases. DNA of the CDR3: TGCGCCAGCAGCTTGGGGAGGCAGAGCACAGATACGCAGTATTTT. As protein: CASSLGRQSTDTQYF.

This chain links TRBV4-2 with TRBJ1-4, with D tentatively TRBD1 (5 bases). V lost 2 bases to trimming and J lost 3 bases, with 13 bases between them. The germline CDR1 and CDR2 sequences are LGHNA and YNFKEQ. The length of the CDR3 is 16 residues. This CDR3 reads CASSQNPQTANEKLFF. As DNA, the CDR3 is TGTGCCAGCAGCCAAAACCCACAGACAGCTAATGAAAAACTGTTTTTT.

This chain connects TRBV29-1 to TRBJ1-1; tentative D call: TRBD1 (6 bases). This CDR3 spans 14 amino acids. Germline-derived CDR1 and CDR2 are SQVTM and ANQGSEA. Trimming stripped 5 bases from V and 5 bases from J, with 18 bases between. This CDR3 reads CSVKGGQALTEAFF. The CDR3 DNA reads as TGCAGCGTTAAAGGGGGACAAGCTTTAACTGAAGCTTTCTTT.

This sequence joins TRBV28 and TRBJ1-1; 9 bases agree with TRBD1. This CDR3 region has 20 residues. J lost 0 bases, V lost 3 bases, and 17 bases had no gene match. Germline assignment: CDR1 MDHEN and CDR2 SYDVKM. For the CDR3, the DNA is TGTGCCAGCAGTTTGATAGGTTGGAAACAGGGGGCCGCCATGAACACTGAAGCTTTCTTT. Translated, it gives CASSLIGWKQGAAMNTEAFF.

This clonotype has only one observation. At one of its ends the junction is not consistent with the germline gene, which may arise from a read error. The chain joins TRBV25-1 to TRBJ1-2, with TRBD1 as a possible D gene (6 bases). CDR1 and CDR2 (germline): MGHDK, SYGVNS. CDR3 size: 13 residues. This chain's CDR3 is CACSEGQKYGYTF. The CDR3 coding sequence is TGTGCCTGCAGTGAGGGACAAAAATATGGCTACACCTTC.

A note on this clonotype: One end of the junction varies from germline; a read error may be responsible. The rearrangement uses TRBV29-1 and TRBJ2-1; the match to TRBD2 covers 10 bases. The CDR3 runs to 16 residues. Germline-derived CDR1 and CDR2 are SQVTM and ANQGSEA. The CDR3, as DNA: TGCAGCGTTGAGTTCGGACTAGCGGACTCCTGCAATGAGCAGTTCTTC. Translated: CSVEFGLADSCNEQFF.

This clonotype was counted many times. The chain carries TRBV6-6 and TRBJ2-1; D possibly corresponds to TRBD2 (6 bases). Trimming removed 6 bases at V and 1 base at J, with 13 bases between. Germline values: CDR1 MNHNY, CDR2 SVGAGI (reference sequence). The CDR3 extends over 15 amino acids. CDR3 DNA: TGTGCCAGCAGGCCCGGGACTGCTTCCTACAATGAGCAGTTCTTC. This sequence encodes CASRPGTASYNEQFF.

A few counts support this clonotype. V usage is TRBV12-3 or TRBV12-4 and J usage is TRBJ2-2, with 13 bases fitting TRBD2. The CDR3 has 15 amino acids. The V segment lost 8 bases and the J segment 2 bases; nucleotides outside the gene matches: 2. Written as DNA, the CDR3 is TGTGCCAGCCGACTAGCGGGGGGAAACACCGGGGAGCTGTTTTTT. As protein: CASRLAGGNTGELFF.

This clonotype appeared a single time. The J gene is TRBJ2-7, the V gene TRBV18, with TRBD1 as a possible D gene (6 bases). The CDR3 is 15 residues long. Trimming took 4 bases from V and 0 from J, leaving 13 bases between them. The germline gives CDR1 KGHSH, CDR2 LQKENI. The CDR3 bases are TGTGCCAGCTCACATGGACAGTCAGGCTCCTACGAGCAGTACTTC. The encoded protein is CASSHGQSGSYEQYF.

V and J are TRBV12-3 or TRBV12-4 and TRBJ2-3, with TRBD2 matching 13 bases. The CDR3 is made up of 16 amino acids. V lost 6 bases to trimming and J lost 6 bases; unmatched junction nucleotides: 9. The CDR3 DNA follows: TGTGCCAGCAGATTAAGGACTAGCGGGGGTTCCGATACGCAGTATTTT. Encoded protein: CASRLRTSGGSDTQYF.

The chain couples TRBV10-3 to TRBJ2-2; 10 positions match TRBD1. The CDR3 spans 13 residues. Germline V CDR1 and CDR2: ENHRY, SYGVKD. V lost 8 bases, J lost 3 bases, and 0 bases stayed unmatched. Written as DNA, the CDR3 is TGTGCCATCGGGACAGGGGACACCGGGGAGCTGTTTTTT. Amino acid sequence: CAIGTGDTGELFF.

This clonotype was seen once. The gene calls are TRBV7-9 and TRBJ1-4; D remains unclear. Germline V gene lookup returns CDR1 SEHNR and CDR2 FQNEAQ (reference sequence). CDR3 length equals 14 residues. Trimming took off 5 bases at V and 5 bases at J, with 12 bases between the two ends. As DNA, the CDR3 is TGTGCCAGCAGCGCCCCGGGAGTAAATGAAAAACTGTTTTTT. It specifies CASSAPGVNEKLFF.

The V gene is TRBV5-1, the J gene TRBJ2-7; D is undetermined. There are 13 residues in the CDR3. CDR1 and CDR2 (germline): SGHRS, YFSETQ. V shed 4 bases and J shed 0 bases, with 8 bases lying between them. CDR3 sequence (DNA): TGCGCCAGCAGCAAAGACGTCTCCTACGAGCAGTACTTC. Translation: CASSKDVSYEQYF.

This chain joins TRBV20-1 and TRBJ1-2; possibly TRBD1 for D (5 bases). The germline V and J ends were trimmed by 6 bases and 6 bases, with 17 bases remaining between them. Germline lookup yields CDR1 DFQATT and CDR2 SNEGSKA (reference sequence). The CDR3 runs to 13 residues. Written as DNA, the CDR3 is TGCAGTGCCGCCGTCGGGACTAGAGATGGCTACACCTTC. Protein product: CSAAVGTRDGYTF.

On this clonotype: One end of the junction varies from germline; a read error may be responsible. The chain combines TRBV30 with TRBJ1-5; D gene unclear. Germline V gives CDR1 GTSNPN, CDR2 SVGIG (reference sequence). The CDR3 has 13 residues. The CDR3 DNA reads as TGTGCCTGGAGTGTACGGCCGGATCAGTCCCAGCATTTT. Translation: CAWSVRPDQSQHF.

The chain combines TRBV25-1 with TRBJ2-7, with D possibly being TRBD1 or TRBD2 (5 bases each). The CDR3 totals 17 residues. From germline, CDR1 is MGHDK and CDR2 SYGVNS. V lost 0 bases and J 7 bases, leaving 22 bases between the germline ends. CDR3 DNA: TGTGCCAGCAGTGAATACGCGTCCGGGACCGTTAGGGAGGAGCAGTACTTC. Translation: CASSEYASGTVREEQYF.

This clonotype was seen just once. A clone one base away is much larger, so this may be a read error. This chain connects TRBV5-1 to TRBJ2-7; perhaps TRBD1 as D (6 bases). Trimming removed 5 bases at V and 7 bases at J, with 19 bases between. This CDR3 comprises 14 residues. Germline V gene lookup returns CDR1 SGHRS and CDR2 YFSETQ. The chain's CDR3 is CASRSQGSYNEQYF. Written as DNA, the CDR3 is TGCGCCAGCAGATCACAGGGCTCCTACAATGAGCAGTACTTC.

The sample holds many counts of this clonotype. The rearrangement joins TRBV6-5 to TRBJ1-4; TRBD1 matches 9 bases. Germline CDR1 and CDR2: MNHEY and SVGAGI. With V trimmed by 7 bases and J by 8 bases, 5 bases remained unmatched. The CDR3 length is 13 residues. The CDR3 sequence is CASNDRGDEKLFF. The CDR3 DNA reads TGTGCCAGCAATGACAGGGGGGACGAAAAACTGTTTTTT.

V usage is TRBV7-6 and J usage is TRBJ2-1, with TRBD1 matching over 7 bases. With V trimmed by 2 bases and J by 14 bases, 21 bases remained unmatched. This CDR3 contains 17 residues. CDR1 is SGHVS and CDR2 is FNYEAQ in the germline V gene. The CDR3 DNA is TGTGCCAGCAGCTTAATACAGGGGCCCGGGCTCTTAAGGATGGAGTTCTTC. Translating it yields CASSLIQGPGLLRMEFF. Full variable domain (outside the CDR3, taken from reference TRBV7-6 and TRBJ2-1): GAGVSQSPRYKVTKRGQDVALRCDPISGHVSLYWYRQALGQGPEFLTYFNYEAQQDKSGLPNDRFSAERPEGSISTLTIQRTEQRDSAMYRCASSLIQGPGLLRMEFFGPGTRLTVL.

In this sample, this clonotype turned up a few times. V usage is TRBV12-3 or TRBV12-4 and J usage is TRBJ2-2; TRBD2 aligns across 8 bases. V gave up 7 bases and J gave up 13 bases; unmatched junction bases: 11. CDR3 length: 13 residues. In nucleotides, the CDR3 is TGTGCCAGCACCCGGGGGGGGACCCGTGGGCTGTTTTTT. It codes for CASTRGGTRGLFF.

The rearrangement links TRBV10-3 to TRBJ1-6, with a possible D match to TRBD1 (5 bases). Trimming pared 4 bases from V and 9 bases from J, leaving 16 bases between. Germline V gene lookup returns CDR1 ENHRY and CDR2 SYGVKD. The CDR3 length is 15 residues. The chain's CDR3 is CAISGLDSTLSPLHF. CDR3 sequence (DNA): TGTGCCATCAGTGGCCTTGACAGTACTCTTTCACCCCTCCACTTT.

Ten or more counts support this clonotype. The chain uses TRBV6-6 and TRBJ1-1; 8 nucleotides line up with TRBD1. Germline V lookup: CDR1 MNHNY, CDR2 SVGAGI (reference sequence). The J segment lost 2 bases and the V segment lost 2 bases, leaving 4 bases of the junction unmatched. The CDR3 has 15 amino acids. The CDR3: CASSYGGTGNTEAFF. The DNA for the CDR3 is TGTGCCAGCAGTTACGGGGGGACAGGAAACACTGAAGCTTTCTTT.